This T cell receptor beta chain derives from a study of shared T cell receptors in the human thymus. Sequenced by immunoSEQ multiplex PCR; TCRdb stores in-frame clones only, minus some. The sample records about 660,000 clones, roughly 90% being singletons. These data were also filed under a second study, of human thymus T cells. That study reports: The donors were infants in Finland with congenital heart defects, otherwise immunologically healthy. The thymus tissue came from resections taken during corrective heart surgery. Both thymic and peripheral blood repertoires showed apparently biased V and J usage. There were highly overlapping thymic repertoires among unrelated individuals, as related research reported.

The sequence was obtained from a boy younger than two with a congenital heart defect. Sequenced input: thymocytes.

The CDR3 sequence is CASSETGTNTEAFF. The CDR3 DNA follows: TGTGCCAGCAGCGAGACAGGGACGAACACTGAAGCTTTCTTT. The chain is built from TRBV7-3 and TRBJ1-1, with TRBD1 identical over 7 bases. Unmatched junction bases numbered 4, after V lost 5 bases and J lost 1 base. From germline, CDR1 is SGHTA and CDR2 FQGTGA. CDR3 length equals 14 residues.